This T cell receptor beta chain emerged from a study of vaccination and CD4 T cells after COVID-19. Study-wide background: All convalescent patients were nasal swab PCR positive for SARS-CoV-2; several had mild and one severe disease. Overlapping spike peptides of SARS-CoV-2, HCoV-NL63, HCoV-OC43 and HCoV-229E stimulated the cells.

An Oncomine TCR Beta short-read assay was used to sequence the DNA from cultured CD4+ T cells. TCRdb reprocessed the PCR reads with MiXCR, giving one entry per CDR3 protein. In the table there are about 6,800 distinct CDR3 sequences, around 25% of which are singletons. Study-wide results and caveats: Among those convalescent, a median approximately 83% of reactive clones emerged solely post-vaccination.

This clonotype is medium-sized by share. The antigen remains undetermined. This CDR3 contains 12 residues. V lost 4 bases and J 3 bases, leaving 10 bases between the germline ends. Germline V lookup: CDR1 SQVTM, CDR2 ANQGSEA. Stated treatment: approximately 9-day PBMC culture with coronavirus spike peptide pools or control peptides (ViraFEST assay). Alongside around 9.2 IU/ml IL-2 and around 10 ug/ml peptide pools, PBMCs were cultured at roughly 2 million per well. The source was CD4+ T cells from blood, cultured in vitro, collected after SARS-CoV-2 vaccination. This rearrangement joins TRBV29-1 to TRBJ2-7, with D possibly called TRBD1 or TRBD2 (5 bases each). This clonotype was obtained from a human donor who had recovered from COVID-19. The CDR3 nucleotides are TGCAGCGTTGCAGGGAGCCGCTACGAGCAGTACTTC. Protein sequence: CSVAGSRYEQYF.